This T cell receptor (beta chain) was obtained from a study of identical twins. TCRdb re-analysed the 5' RACE reads in MiXCR, keeping a single row per CDR3 protein. The table records just under 650,000 distinct CDR3 sequences, around 7.4% of them present only once. The same sample was also used in a study of yellow fever vaccine responses in identical twins.

What was sequenced was PBMCs. The source is a woman aged 18-35 years in good health.

CDR3 nucleotide sequence: TGTGCCAGCAGCGCTCACAACACAGTCCCACTCGGGGAGCAGTACTTC. As protein: CASSAHNTVPLGEQYF. The chain employs TRBV9 and TRBJ2-7; D is unclear. V was pared by 3 bases and J by 7 bases, with 23 bases between. There are 16 residues in the CDR3. The V gene's germline CDR1 is SGDLS and CDR2 YYNGEE.